This TCR beta chain was observed in a study of blood T cell repertoires in COVID-19. Study details: There were acute and convalescent COVID-19 samples, and they came from the United States, Italy and Spain. PBMCs, B-cell-depleted T cells, or T cells provided the cDNA or gDNA that made up the material.

This table comes from immunoSEQ multiplex PCR, and its TCRdb copy is limited to in-frame clones, with some not included. The data show around 190,000 clones, approximately 80% seen once. There are 16 residues in the CDR3. With 4 bases clipped from V and 6 bases from J, the junction kept 13 bases outside the gene matches. Germline lookup yields CDR1 SGHRS and CDR2 YFSETQ. The clonotype comes from a human donor in a cohort sampled during active COVID-19. What was sequenced was peripheral blood. The V call is TRBV5-1, the J call TRBJ2-7; 10 positions agree with TRBD1. CDR3 region: CASSLLRGTGDGEQYF. Written as DNA, the CDR3 is TGCGCCAGCAGCCTGTTGCGCGGGACAGGGGATGGCGAGCAGTACTTC. The full variable domain, its missing parts supplied by reference TRBV5-1 and TRBJ2-7, is KAGVTQTPRYLIKTRGQQVTLSCSPISGHRSVSWYQQTPGQGLQFLFEYFSETQRNKGNFPGRFSGRQFSNSRSEMNVSTLELGDSALYLCASSLLRGTGDGEQYFGPGTRLTVT.